Listed here are 32 T cell receptor beta chains from one sample, sequenced in a study of T cells in Graves' hyperthyroidism and ophthalmopathy. Amplification targeted TCR beta CDR3 regions from RNA transcripts. An initial round of RT-PCR targeting the TCR CDR3 relied on the HTBI primer set. TCRdb independently ran MiXCR on the multiplex PCR reads; one entry per CDR3 protein. Seen here are about 360,000 distinct CDR3 sequences, over 10% observed once, and the top ten hold over 8.5%. Source material: blood. The receptors stem from a woman younger than 35 with Graves' hyperthyroidism.

V and J are TRBV18 and TRBJ1-5, with D perhaps TRBD1 (6 bases). Trimming took 6 bases from V and 0 from J, leaving 21 bases between them. The CDR3 has 18 residues. Germline lookup yields CDR1 KGHSH and CDR2 LQKENI. CDR3 DNA: TGTGCCAGCTCCCTACAGGGTGGCGGGGGATATAGCAATCAGCCCCAGCATTTT. Residues: CASSLQGGGGYSNQPQHF.

This clonotype was seen ten or more times. V and J are TRBV5-1 and TRBJ1-1; the match to TRBD1 covers 7 bases. J lost 2 bases, V lost 4 bases, and 5 bases had no gene match. This CDR3 is 14 amino acids long. Germline CDR1 is SGHRS and CDR2 is YFSETQ. CDR3 coding DNA: TGCGCCAGCAGCCCAACAGGGGTTAACACTGAAGCTTTCTTT. Its translation: CASSPTGVNTEAFF. Full variable domain (missing parts from reference TRBV5-1 and TRBJ1-1): KAGVTQTPRYLIKTRGQQVTLSCSPISGHRSVSWYQQTPGQGLQFLFEYFSETQRNKGNFPGRFSGRQFSNSRSEMNVSTLELGDSALYLCASSPTGVNTEAFFGQGTRLTVV.

This clonotype appeared a few times. This chain uses TRBV28 with TRBJ2-1; D is possibly TRBD1 (6 bases). Germline CDR1 MDHEN, CDR2 SYDVKM. The CDR3 runs 14 residues. With 5 bases removed from V and 0 bases from J, the gap between germline ends came to 8 bases. For the CDR3, the DNA is TGTGCCAGCAGTCCAGGGGTCTCCTACAATGAGCAGTTCTTC. Translating gives CASSPGVSYNEQFF.

This clonotype was counted between two and nine times. The chain has TRBV4-2 and TRBJ1-2, with unresolved D. CDR3 length equals 13 residues. Between the trimmed V and J ends, which lost 0 bases and 8 bases, there was a span of 10 bases. The germline CDR1 and CDR2 sequences are LGHNA and YNFKEQ. The CDR3 DNA sequence: TGTGCCAGCAGCCAAGATCTGGCGGACGGCTACACCTTC. This codes for CASSQDLADGYTF.

The chain links TRBV9 to TRBJ2-5; 12 nucleotides line up with TRBD2. Germline V gene sequence: CDR1 SGDLS, CDR2 YYNGEE. Trimming took 4 bases from V and 4 from J; bases not matched to a gene: 11. The CDR3 is made up of 17 amino acids. The CDR3 DNA sequence: TGTGCCAGCAGCCCACCACTAGCGGGAGGTGGGCGAGAGACCCAGTACTTC. Its protein is CASSPPLAGGGRETQYF.

V and J are TRBV4-3 and TRBJ2-1; tentative D call: TRBD2 (6 bases). The CDR3 contains 15 residues. In germline, CDR1 is LGHNA, CDR2 YSLEER. V was trimmed by 3 bases and J by 1 base, leaving 10 bases between them. As DNA, the CDR3 is TGCGCCAGCAGCCACATAGCGGAGTCCTACAATGAGCAGTTCTTC. It is translated as CASSHIAESYNEQFF.

This clonotype was recorded at least ten times. The chain has TRBV28 and TRBJ1-1, with D hard to call. The CDR3 is made up of 11 amino acids. Trimming removed 8 bases from V and 2 bases from J, with 6 bases in between. Germline values: CDR1 MDHEN, CDR2 SYDVKM. CDR3 coding DNA: TGTGCCAGCCTTATTAACACTGAAGCTTTCTTT. Protein product: CASLINTEAFF.

The sample holds many counts of this clonotype. This chain links TRBV28 with TRBJ1-2, with unresolved D. CDR1 is MDHEN and CDR2 is SYDVKM in the germline V gene. V lost 10 bases to trimming and J lost 6 bases, with 15 bases between them. The length of the CDR3 is 12 residues. CDR3 sequence (DNA): TGTGCCACCCTAATCTACCCCCATGGCTACACCTTC. Amino acids: CATLIYPHGYTF.

This clonotype has ten or more counts. J is TRBJ2-5 and V is TRBV11-2; 9 positions match TRBD1. The J segment lost 5 bases and the V segment lost 5 bases, leaving 6 bases of the junction unmatched. From germline, CDR1 is SGHAT and CDR2 FQNNGV. The CDR3 is 14 residues long. As DNA, the CDR3 is TGTGCCAGCAGCCGGGGACAGGGTACGGAGACCCAGTACTTC. Translation: CASSRGQGTETQYF.

This clonotype has at least ten counts. V usage is TRBV30 and J usage is TRBJ1-4; D call uncertain. The CDR3 sequence is 13 residues long. Germline values: CDR1 GTSNPN, CDR2 SVGIG (reference sequence). Trimming removed 1 base at V and 5 bases at J, with 8 bases between. The CDR3 DNA is TGTGCCTGGAGTGCGGCCGACAATGAAAAACTGTTTTTT. Protein: CAWSAADNEKLFF.

This clonotype was counted ten times or more. The chain links TRBV3-1 to TRBJ2-5, with 13 bases aligning to TRBD2. The V gene end was trimmed by 4 bases and the J gene end by 1 base; junction bases not matched to a gene: 9. CDR3 length equals 18 residues. The germline CDR1 and CDR2 sequences are LGHDT and YNNKEL (reference sequence). CDR3 coding DNA: TGTGCCAGCAGCCTCGGGACTAGCGGGAAAGATCTCCAAGAGACCCAGTACTTC. Translation gives CASSLGTSGKDLQETQYF.

This clonotype has ten or more counts. The V and J genes are TRBV9 and TRBJ2-3, with D perhaps matching TRBD2 (5 bases). V was cut by 3 bases and J by 0 bases, with 11 bases left in between. Germline V gene data show CDR1 as SGDLS and CDR2 as YYNGEE. The CDR3 length is 15 residues. This CDR3 reads CASSADLGSTDTQYF. The CDR3 DNA follows: TGTGCCAGCAGCGCGGACTTGGGGAGCACAGATACGCAGTATTTT.

The V and J genes are TRBV3-1 and TRBJ1-2, with D unclear. V shed 1 base and J shed 0 bases, with 12 bases lying between them. This CDR3 is built from 16 residues. The V gene's germline CDR1 is LGHDT and CDR2 YNNKEL (reference sequence). The CDR3 bases are TGTGCCAGCAGCCAAGGCGTCAGGAGAACTAACTATGGCTACACCTTC. Residues: CASSQGVRRTNYGYTF.

This clonotype was picked up a small number of times. The rearrangement links TRBV5-4 to TRBJ1-6; 7 bases are a match to TRBD1. The CDR3 has 15 residues. The germline gives CDR1 SGHNT, CDR2 YYREEE (reference sequence). Trimming removed 2 bases from V and 3 bases from J; junction bases left unmatched: 2. CDR3 DNA sequence: TGTGCCAGCAGCTTCGGGACAGTCTATAATTCACCCCTCCACTTT. This codes for CASSFGTVYNSPLHF.

This clonotype was seen repeatedly, ten times or more. The DNA for the CDR3 is TGTGCCAGCTCCCCCGGGACAACTGATCAGCCCCAGCATTTT. Residues: CASSPGTTDQPQHF. This sequence joins TRBV18 and TRBJ1-5; weak D call: TRBD1 (6 bases). V shed 6 bases and J shed 5 bases, with 14 bases lying between them. The germline CDR1 and CDR2 sequences are KGHSH and LQKENI. This CDR3 spans 14 amino acids.

This clonotype appeared many times. The rearrangement links TRBV5-1 to TRBJ2-3; 14 nucleotides match TRBD2. CDR3 length: 16 amino acids. Germline V gene lookup returns CDR1 SGHRS and CDR2 YFSETQ. Unmatched junction bases numbered 7, after V lost 4 bases and J lost 6 bases. The CDR3 DNA sequence: TGCGCCAGCAGCCCCGGGACTAGCGGGAGTTGGGATACGCAGTATTTT. It yields the protein CASSPGTSGSWDTQYF.

This clonotype was recorded at least ten times. The V call is TRBV18, the J call TRBJ2-1; D remains unclear. This CDR3 comprises 15 residues. The V end lost 4 bases, the J end lost 2 bases, and 12 bases lay between the germline ends. Germline values: CDR1 KGHSH, CDR2 LQKENI. CDR3 sequence: CASSRPKGTYNEQFF. The CDR3 DNA is TGTGCCAGCTCACGACCCAAGGGAACCTACAATGAGCAGTTCTTC.

This clonotype was found many times. V gene TRBV11-2 combines with J gene TRBJ2-1; perhaps TRBD2 as D (6 bases). This CDR3 comprises 17 residues. The V gene's germline CDR1 is SGHAT and CDR2 FQNNGV. Trimming left V 4 bases short and J 2 bases short, with 18 bases between. CDR3 sequence: CASSYGVAGNPYNEQFF. CDR3 DNA: TGTGCCAGCAGCTACGGCGTTGCGGGGAATCCCTACAATGAGCAGTTCTTC.

This clonotype was observed a handful of times. A clone one base away is much larger, so this may be a read error. The V call is TRBV18, the J call TRBJ1-2; D is unclear. CDR3 length equals 13 residues. Germline assignment: CDR1 KGHSH and CDR2 LQKENI. The CDR3 sequence is CANSPTESYGYTF. CDR3 in DNA: TGTGCCAACTCACCAACTGAAAGCTATGGCTACACCTTC. The variable domain in full, with the rest retrieved from reference TRBV18 and TRBJ1-2, is NAGVMQNPRHLVRRRGQEARLRCSPMKGHSHVYWYRQLPEEGLKFMVYLQKENIIDESGMPKERFSAEFPKEGPSILRIQQVVRGDSAAYFCANSPTESYGYTFGSGTRLTVV.

This clonotype was detected ten times or more. V gene TRBV28 combines with J gene TRBJ2-7, with D uncertain. The CDR3 spans 12 residues. Trimming took off 4 bases at V and 6 bases at J, with 10 bases between the two ends. Germline V CDR1 and CDR2: MDHEN, SYDVKM. Here the CDR3 DNA reads TGTGCCAGCAGTTCGGCCCTCATCGAGCAGTACTTC. This translates into CASSSALIEQYF.

The chain has TRBV25-1 and TRBJ1-1; 10 nucleotides align to TRBD1. The CDR3 is 14 amino acids. J was trimmed by 10 bases and V by 6 bases; bases with no gene match: 11. Germline V lookup: CDR1 MGHDK, CDR2 SYGVNS. The CDR3 here is CASRETGGFMGAFF. CDR3 sequence (DNA): TGTGCCAGCAGAGAGACAGGGGGCTTTATGGGAGCTTTCTTT.

This rearrangement joins TRBV6-2 or TRBV6-3 to TRBJ1-2, with a tentative D call TRBD1 (6 bases). The CDR3 is made up of 15 amino acids. V was trimmed by 4 bases and J by 4 bases, leaving 16 bases between them. Germline CDR1 reads MNHEY; CDR2 reads SVGEGT. The CDR3 nucleotides are TGTGCCAGCAGTTCGACCCCAACAGGGCCCTATGGCTACACCTTC. It translates to CASSSTPTGPYGYTF.

V usage is TRBV11-2 and J usage is TRBJ2-7; the D gene could be TRBD1 or TRBD2 (5 bases each). CDR3 length equals 16 residues. Trimming removed 1 base from V and 0 bases from J, with 13 bases in between. Germline lookup yields CDR1 SGHAT and CDR2 FQNNGV. CDR3 coding DNA: TGTGCCAGCAGCTTAGCGGCCGGGGCCAGCTCCTACGAGCAGTACTTC. Translating it yields CASSLAAGASSYEQYF.

This clonotype showed up many times. This chain joins TRBV2 and TRBJ2-4; 16 bases agree with TRBD2. The CDR3 totals 16 residues. After removal of 6 bases from V and 8 bases from J, the junction contained 7 bases not matched to a gene. Germline V gives CDR1 SNHLY, CDR2 FYNNEI. The CDR3 region has the DNA TGTGCCAGCAGCGTCGGGACTAGCGGGAGGGGGGACATTCAGTACTTC. It translates to CASSVGTSGRGDIQYF.

Many counts were recorded for this clonotype. The rearrangement links TRBV6-1 to TRBJ2-7, with 11 bases lining up with TRBD1. This CDR3 contains 14 residues. The germline V gene encodes CDR1 MNHNS and CDR2 SASEGT. The V and J ends lost 6 bases and 5 bases, in that order; junction bases with no gene match: 6. DNA for the CDR3: TGTGCCAGCAGCGAGGGACAGGGGGGGGACGAGCAGTACTTC. Its translation is CASSEGQGGDEQYF.

A few counts support this clonotype. The chain carries TRBV9 and TRBJ2-1, with 9 nucleotides matching TRBD2. Germline CDR1 reads SGDLS; CDR2 reads YYNGEE. V lost 0 bases and J lost 13; bases outside the gene matches: 11. The CDR3 runs 15 residues. CDR3 in DNA: TGTGCCAGCAGCGTAGAGGGTGGCGGGAGGGCCACACAGTTCTTC. Amino acids: CASSVEGGGRATQFF.

J is TRBJ1-1 and V is TRBV10-3; D uncertain. Germline V gene data show CDR1 as ENHRY and CDR2 as SYGVKD. The V and J ends lost 4 bases and 6 bases respectively, with 18 bases between them. This CDR3 is built from 15 residues. Here the CDR3 DNA reads TGTGCCATCAGTGGCACCTATACAGAGCTCCCTGAAGCTTTCTTT. It specifies CAISGTYTELPEAFF.

This clonotype was seen repeatedly, ten times or more. The chain links TRBV20-1 to TRBJ1-2; the match to TRBD1 covers 8 bases. Trimming at V came to 3 bases and at J to 6 bases, leaving 6 bases not matched to a gene. The germline V gene has CDR1 DFQATT and CDR2 SNEGSKA (reference sequence). This CDR3 region has 13 residues. CDR3: CSARQDRANGYTF. The DNA of the CDR3 is TGCAGTGCTAGGCAGGACAGGGCGAATGGCTACACCTTC.

This clonotype was recorded many times. The chain carries TRBV3-1 and TRBJ1-4, with a possible D match to TRBD1 (5 bases). Looked up from germline, CDR1 is LGHDT and CDR2 is YNNKEL (reference sequence). The CDR3 consists of 15 residues. Trimming pared 4 bases from V and 6 bases from J, leaving 15 bases between. The CDR3 loop reads CASSPNGRVDEKLFF. CDR3 nucleotide sequence: TGTGCCAGCAGCCCGAATGGCAGGGTGGATGAAAAACTGTTTTTT.

The chain joins TRBV5-1 to TRBJ2-7, with D possibly matching TRBD2 (6 bases). This CDR3 region has 17 residues. V was cut by 4 bases and J by 2 bases, with 22 bases left in between. Germline values: CDR1 SGHRS, CDR2 YFSETQ. Here the CDR3 DNA reads TGCGCCAGCAGCAAAAAGTTGGGGGGACCACCGACCTACGAGCAGTACTTC. Its translation is CASSKKLGGPPTYEQYF. Using reference TRBV5-1 and TRBJ2-7 for the parts outside the CDR3, the full variable domain is KAGVTQTPRYLIKTRGQQVTLSCSPISGHRSVSWYQQTPGQGLQFLFEYFSETQRNKGNFPGRFSGRQFSNSRSEMNVSTLELGDSALYLCASSKKLGGPPTYEQYFGPGTRLTVT.

The gene calls are TRBV12-3 or TRBV12-4 and TRBJ1-4; 8 bases align to TRBD1. CDR3 length: 15 residues. V shed 3 bases, J shed 8 bases, and the junction held 8 bases outside the gene matches. CDR3 sequence: CASSLLQGGGEKLFF. CDR3 bases: TGTGCCAGCAGTTTGTTACAGGGGGGTGGGGAAAAACTGTTTTTT.

This clonotype was observed at least ten times. V is TRBV2 and J is TRBJ1-1; TRBD1 might be the D (5 bases). In germline, CDR1 is SNHLY, CDR2 FYNNEI. V shed 4 bases and J shed 4 bases, with 10 bases lying between them. CDR3 size: 13 residues. The CDR3 DNA follows: TGTGCCAGCAGTGGGGGGGATGGCACTGAAGCTTTCTTT. Its translation is CASSGGDGTEAFF.